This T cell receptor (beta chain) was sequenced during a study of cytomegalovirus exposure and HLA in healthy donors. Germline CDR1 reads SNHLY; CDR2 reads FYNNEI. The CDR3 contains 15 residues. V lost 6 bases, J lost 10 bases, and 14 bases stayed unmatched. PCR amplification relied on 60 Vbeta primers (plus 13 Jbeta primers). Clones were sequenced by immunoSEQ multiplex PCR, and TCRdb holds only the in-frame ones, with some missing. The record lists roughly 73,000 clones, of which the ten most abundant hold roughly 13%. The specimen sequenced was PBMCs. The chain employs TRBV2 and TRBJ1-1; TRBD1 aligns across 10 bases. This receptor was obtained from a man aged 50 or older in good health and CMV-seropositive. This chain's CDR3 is CASSLQTGGFGGAFF. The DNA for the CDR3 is TGTGCCAGCAGCCTTCAGACAGGGGGCTTCGGAGGAGCTTTCTTT.